The clone carrying this T cell receptor beta chain was found a few times. Its target is unknown. This sample was taken from a study of blood T cells in healthy people across ages. The wider study: Researchers report that template switching captured about one barcoded beta molecule per two T cells. Whole-study results and caveats: As naive T cell percentage varied, TCR beta diversity correlated strongly with it.

Between the trimmed V and J ends, which lost 3 bases and 4 bases, there was a span of 19 bases. CDR3 size: 17 residues. The authors ran a second PCR of about 6 to 12 cycles using a sample-barcoded 5' primer and a J-beta primer mix. Using its own MiXCR run on the 5' RACE reads, TCRdb lists one record per CDR3 protein. The sample shows hundreds of thousands of distinct CDR3 sequences, about 20% of them seen only once. The receptor comes from an older man in good health. The chain recombines TRBV12-3 or TRBV12-4 with TRBJ2-1, with D perhaps TRBD1 (6 bases). The sequencing input was blood. The CDR3 loop reads CASSLPVWQGRYNEQFF. The CDR3 bases are TGTGCCAGCAGTTTGCCGGTGTGGCAGGGGAGATACAATGAGCAGTTCTTC.